Each of the 18 T cell receptor beta chains below was sequenced from the same sample in a study of CD8 T cells in ankylosing spondylitis. TCRdb re-called the 5' RACE reads with MiXCR, one entry per CDR3 protein. The table includes 300,000 to 350,000 distinct CDR3 sequences, roughly 14% detected once. Sequenced: blood, either unsorted or a sorted T cell fraction (not recorded which). The receptors originated from a male donor with ankylosing spondylitis or in good health (not recorded which).

This clonotype was seen at least ten times. The genes are TRBV18 and TRBJ2-2; D uncertain. V gave up 3 bases and J gave up 1 base, with 3 bases separating them. This CDR3 is built from 13 residues. Germline V gene data show CDR1 as KGHSH and CDR2 as LQKENI. CDR3 in amino acids: CASSPQNTGELFF. CDR3 in DNA: TGTGCCAGCTCACCGCAGAACACCGGGGAGCTGTTTTTT.

The chain employs TRBV7-9 and TRBJ2-5; the D gene could be TRBD1 or TRBD2 (5 bases each). Germline assignment: CDR1 SEHNR and CDR2 FQNEAQ (reference sequence). CDR3 size: 13 residues. V lost 4 bases to trimming and J lost 7 bases, with 13 bases between them. The CDR3 loop is CASSWDGPGTQYF. The CDR3 DNA reads as TGTGCCAGCAGCTGGGACGGTCCGGGGACCCAGTACTTC.

This clonotype has at least ten counts. The chain employs TRBV7-9 and TRBJ1-6; D is unresolved. Germline loops: CDR1 SEHNR, CDR2 FQNEAQ (reference sequence). The CDR3 has 15 residues. Trimming removed 1 base from V and 4 bases from J, with 8 bases in between. CDR3 in DNA: TGTGCCAGCAGCTTAGAGGGCGGATATAATTCACCCCTCCACTTT. Encoded protein: CASSLEGGYNSPLHF. Full variable domain (rest looked up from reference TRBV7-9 and TRBJ1-6): DTGVSQNPRHKITKRGQNVTFRCDPISEHNRLYWYRQTLGQGPEFLTYFQNEAQLEKSRLLSDRFSAERPKGSFSTLEIQRTEQGDSAMYLCASSLEGGYNSPLHFGNGTRLTVT.

J is TRBJ2-7 and V is TRBV6-1; TRBD1 might be the D (6 bases). V was shortened by 6 bases and J by 3 bases, with 18 bases between the two germline ends. This CDR3 spans 15 amino acids. The germline V gene encodes CDR1 MNHNS and CDR2 SASEGT. The CDR3 is CASRTGQPPYYEQYF. The CDR3 DNA follows: TGTGCCAGCAGAACAGGACAGCCACCCTACTACGAGCAGTACTTC.

The chain employs TRBV27 and TRBJ2-3; D uncertain. The germline V gene has CDR1 MNHEY and CDR2 SMNVEV (reference sequence). The CDR3 runs to 19 residues. V was clipped by 2 bases and J by 8 bases, with 29 bases between them. CDR3 nucleotide sequence: TGTGCCAGCAGTTTAAGCCCACGAGACGGACCGGTAACCGAGGTTACGCAGTATTTT. Translated: CASSLSPRDGPVTEVTQYF.

This clonotype was counted only a few times. V is TRBV6-2 or TRBV6-3 and J is TRBJ2-5; TRBD2 agrees at 10 bases. This CDR3 has 15 residues. V lost 3 bases to trimming and J lost 5 bases; unmatched junction nucleotides: 6. From germline, CDR1 is MNHEY and CDR2 SVGEGT. The CDR3 DNA follows: TGTGCCAGCAGTTATTCTCTAGCGGGGGTGGAGACCCAGTACTTC. Amino acid sequence: CASSYSLAGVETQYF.

This clonotype came up a few times. This chain uses TRBV4-1 with TRBJ1-1; D gene uncertain. Germline CDR1 and CDR2: MGHRA and YSYEKL. Trimming pared 0 bases from V and 10 bases from J, leaving 9 bases between. This CDR3 spans 12 amino acids. The CDR3 is CASSQDRGGAFF. CDR3 in DNA: TGCGCCAGCAGCCAAGATCGAGGTGGAGCTTTCTTT.

This clonotype was picked up a small number of times. The V call is TRBV29-1, the J call TRBJ2-5; 12 bases align to TRBD2. Germline CDR1 SQVTM, CDR2 ANQGSEA. V trimming: 8 bases; J trimming: 3 bases; junction bases outside the gene matches: 16. This CDR3 is 17 amino acids long. The CDR3 here is CSRHILTSGRREETQYF. The CDR3 coding sequence is TGCAGCCGACACATACTAACTAGCGGGAGGAGAGAAGAGACCCAGTACTTC.

The CDR3 loop is CAISDGAGGPYEQYF. The DNA for the CDR3 is TGTGCCATCTCCGACGGGGCGGGAGGGCCGTACGAGCAGTACTTC. The chain uses TRBV28 and TRBJ2-7; 9 bases match TRBD2. The germline V gene encodes CDR1 MDHEN and CDR2 SYDVKM. V dropped 10 bases and J dropped 4; count of bases not matched to a gene: 14. The CDR3 is made up of 15 amino acids. The full variable domain, in which reference TRBV28 and TRBJ2-7 provide the parts outside the CDR3, is DVKVTQSSRYLVKRTGEKVFLECVQDMDHENMFWYRQDPGLGLRLIYFSYDVKMKEKGDIPEGYSVSREKKERFSLILESASTNQTSMYLCAISDGAGGPYEQYFGPGTRLTVT.

This clonotype was recorded a few times. The rearrangement joins TRBV6-1 to TRBJ2-7, with D perhaps given as TRBD1 or TRBD2 (5 bases each). Trimming took off 10 bases at V and 3 bases at J, with 22 bases between the two ends. CDR3 length equals 15 residues. From germline, CDR1 is MNHNS and CDR2 SASEGT. Here the CDR3 reads CATLEGQATFYEQYF. The CDR3 bases are TGTGCCACCCTAGAGGGGCAGGCGACTTTCTACGAGCAGTACTTC.

This clonotype was seen ten or more times. This chain uses TRBV2 with TRBJ2-3; 9 bases are a match to TRBD2. Germline V gives CDR1 SNHLY, CDR2 FYNNEI. This CDR3 spans 15 amino acids. J gave up 2 bases and V 4 bases, and 4 bases lay outside the gene matches. Written as DNA, the CDR3 is TGTGCCAGCAGTGTGGCGGGGGGGATCACAGATACGCAGTATTTT. Amino acid sequence: CASSVAGGITDTQYF. Looking up the rest from reference TRBV2 and TRBJ2-3 gives the full variable domain: EPEVTQTPSHQVTQMGQEVILRCVPISNHLYFYWYRQILGQKVEFLVSFYNNEISEKSEIFDDQFSVERPDGSNFTLKIRSTKLEDSAMYFCASSVAGGITDTQYFGPGTRLTVL.

A few counts support this clonotype. The chain joins TRBV6-1 to TRBJ2-3, with TRBD2 identical over 10 bases. The length of the CDR3 is 15 residues. From germline, CDR1 is MNHNS and CDR2 SASEGT. V trimming: 5 bases; J trimming: 4 bases; junction bases outside the gene matches: 6. CDR3 residues: CASSPTSGPPDTQYF. The DNA for the CDR3 is TGTGCCAGCAGTCCGACTAGCGGGCCGCCAGATACGCAGTATTTT.

V is TRBV6-5 and J is TRBJ1-1; D not certain. The length of the CDR3 is 12 residues. Looked up from germline, CDR1 is MNHEY and CDR2 is SVGAGI. V was cut by 5 bases and J by 11 bases, with 15 bases left in between. The CDR3: CASSHRTERAFF. The CDR3 DNA reads as TGTGCCAGCAGTCATCGGACCGAGAGGGCTTTCTTT.

This chain connects TRBV7-2 to TRBJ2-7; TRBD2 matches 8 bases. The CDR3 is 15 residues long. Per germline, CDR1 SGHTA and CDR2 FQGNSA. Trimming cost V 1 base and J 3 bases; bases outside gene matches: 5. CDR3 sequence (DNA): TGTGCCAGCAGCTTAGTGACTAGCGCTAGCTACGAGCAGTACTTC. Protein: CASSLVTSASYEQYF.

The genes are TRBV4-2 and TRBJ2-3, with 7 bases that match TRBD2. V gave up 0 bases and J gave up 0 bases; unmatched junction bases: 9. This CDR3 is 18 amino acids long. CDR1 and CDR2 (germline): LGHNA, YNFKEQ. For the CDR3, the DNA is TGTGCCAGCAGCCAAGATGTCATGGTAGCGGGTAGCACAGATACGCAGTATTTT. Translating gives CASSQDVMVAGSTDTQYF.

This sequence joins TRBV11-2 and TRBJ1-2; D remains ambiguous. This CDR3 is 16 amino acids long. Germline V gene data show CDR1 as SGHAT and CDR2 as FQNNGV. The germline V and J ends were trimmed by 5 bases and 1 base, with 17 bases remaining between them. CDR3 in amino acids: CASSPNVGSLNYGYTF. CDR3 nucleotides: TGTGCCAGCAGCCCTAACGTCGGGTCTCTTAACTATGGCTACACCTTC.

This clonotype was recorded a few times. The chain links TRBV5-5 to TRBJ2-4, with unresolved D. This CDR3 has 15 amino acids. V was clipped by 3 bases and J by 1 base, with 11 bases between them. The germline CDR1 and CDR2 sequences are SGHKS and YYEKEE (reference sequence). The CDR3 DNA sequence: TGTGCCAGCAGCTGGGAAGGGCTGGCCAAAAACATTCAGTACTTC. Translation: CASSWEGLAKNIQYF.

The table lists this clonotype with a few counts. The chain joins TRBV29-1 to TRBJ2-6; D possibly corresponds to TRBD2 (6 bases). The V gene lost 6 bases and the J gene lost 2 bases, with 17 bases spanning the gap. Germline CDR1 SQVTM, CDR2 ANQGSEA. The CDR3 has 16 residues. Here the CDR3 reads CSVPSGVYTGANVLTF. DNA of the CDR3: TGCAGCGTACCCTCGGGGGTATACACTGGGGCCAACGTCCTGACTTTC.